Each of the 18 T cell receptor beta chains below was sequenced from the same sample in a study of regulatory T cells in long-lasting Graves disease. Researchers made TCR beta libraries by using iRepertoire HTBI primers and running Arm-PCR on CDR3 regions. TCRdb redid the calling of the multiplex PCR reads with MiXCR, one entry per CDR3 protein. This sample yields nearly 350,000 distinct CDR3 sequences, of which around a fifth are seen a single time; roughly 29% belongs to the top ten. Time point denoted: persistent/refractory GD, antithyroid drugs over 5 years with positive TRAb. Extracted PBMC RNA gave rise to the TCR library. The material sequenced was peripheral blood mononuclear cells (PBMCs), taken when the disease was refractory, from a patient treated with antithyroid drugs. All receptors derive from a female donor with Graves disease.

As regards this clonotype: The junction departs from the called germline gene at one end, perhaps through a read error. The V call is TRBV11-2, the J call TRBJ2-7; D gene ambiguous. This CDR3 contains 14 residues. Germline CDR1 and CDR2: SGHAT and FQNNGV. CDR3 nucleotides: TGTGCCAGCAGCTTAGATTCCAGCTCCTGCGAGCAGTACTTC. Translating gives CASSLDSSSCEQYF.

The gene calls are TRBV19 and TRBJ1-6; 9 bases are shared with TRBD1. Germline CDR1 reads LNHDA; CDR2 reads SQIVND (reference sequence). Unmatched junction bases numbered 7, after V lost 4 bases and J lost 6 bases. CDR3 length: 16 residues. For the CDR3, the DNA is TGTGCCAGTAGTAACCGGGACAGGGAGACTAATTCACCCCTCCACTTT. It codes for CASSNRDRETNSPLHF.

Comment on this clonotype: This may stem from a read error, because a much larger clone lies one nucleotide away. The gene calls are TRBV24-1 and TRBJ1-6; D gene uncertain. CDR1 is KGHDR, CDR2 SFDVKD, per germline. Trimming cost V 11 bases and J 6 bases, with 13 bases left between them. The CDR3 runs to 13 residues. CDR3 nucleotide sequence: TGTGCCATCCAAAGCCTGTTTAATTCACCCCTCCACTTT. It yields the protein CAIQSLFNSPLHF.

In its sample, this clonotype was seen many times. Written as DNA, the CDR3 is TGTGCCAGCAGCTTAGTCGCGACAGGCGACTACGAGCAGTACTTC. It specifies CASSLVATGDYEQYF. V is TRBV7-2 and J is TRBJ2-7, with a tentative D call TRBD1 (6 bases). CDR1 is SGHTA and CDR2 is FQGNSA in the germline V gene. The CDR3 loop spans 15 amino acids. V was pared by 1 base and J by 3 bases, with 13 bases between.

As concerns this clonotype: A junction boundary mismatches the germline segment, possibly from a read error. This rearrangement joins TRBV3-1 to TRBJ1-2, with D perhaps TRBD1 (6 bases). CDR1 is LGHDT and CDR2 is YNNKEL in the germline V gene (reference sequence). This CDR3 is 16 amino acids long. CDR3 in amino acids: CAGSQTGALRNYGYTF. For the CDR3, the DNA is TGTGCCGGCAGCCAGACGGGGGCGTTGCGGAACTATGGCTACACCTTC.

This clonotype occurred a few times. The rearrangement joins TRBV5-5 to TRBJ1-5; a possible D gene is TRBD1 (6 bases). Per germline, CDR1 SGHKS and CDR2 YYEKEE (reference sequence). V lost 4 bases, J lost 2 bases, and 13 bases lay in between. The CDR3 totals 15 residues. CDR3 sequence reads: CASSRTAGGNQPQHF. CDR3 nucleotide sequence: TGTGCCAGCAGCCGGACGGCAGGGGGCAATCAGCCCCAGCATTTT.

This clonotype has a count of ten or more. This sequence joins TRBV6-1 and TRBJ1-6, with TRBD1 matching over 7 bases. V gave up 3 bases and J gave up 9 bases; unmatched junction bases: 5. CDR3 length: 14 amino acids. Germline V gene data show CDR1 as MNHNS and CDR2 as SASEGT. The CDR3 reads CASSEGQPGSPLHF. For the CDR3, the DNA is TGTGCCAGCAGTGAGGGACAGCCGGGTTCACCCCTCCACTTT.

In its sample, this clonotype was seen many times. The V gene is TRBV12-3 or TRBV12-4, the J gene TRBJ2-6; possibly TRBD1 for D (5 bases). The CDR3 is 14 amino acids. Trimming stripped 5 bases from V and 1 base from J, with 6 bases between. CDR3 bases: TGTGCCAGCAGTCGACAGTCTGGGGCCAACGTCCTGACTTTC. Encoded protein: CASSRQSGANVLTF.

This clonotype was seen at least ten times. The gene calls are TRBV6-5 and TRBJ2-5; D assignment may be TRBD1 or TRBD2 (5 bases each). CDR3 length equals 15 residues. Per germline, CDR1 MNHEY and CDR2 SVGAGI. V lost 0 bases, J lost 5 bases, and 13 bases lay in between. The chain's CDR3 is CASSYSRGEFETQYF. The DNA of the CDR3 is TGTGCCAGCAGTTACTCGAGAGGGGAGTTTGAGACCCAGTACTTC.

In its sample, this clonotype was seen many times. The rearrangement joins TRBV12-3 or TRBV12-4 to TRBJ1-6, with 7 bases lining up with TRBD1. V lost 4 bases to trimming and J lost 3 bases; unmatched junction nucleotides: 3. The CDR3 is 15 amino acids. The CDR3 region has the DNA TGTGCCAGCAGTTCCGACAGGGACTATAATTCACCCCTCCACTTT. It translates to CASSSDRDYNSPLHF.

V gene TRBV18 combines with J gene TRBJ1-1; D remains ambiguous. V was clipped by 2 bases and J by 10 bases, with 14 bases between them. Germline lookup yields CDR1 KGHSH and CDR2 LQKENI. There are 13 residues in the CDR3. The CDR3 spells CASSPLGSPGAFF. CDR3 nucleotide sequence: TGTGCCAGCTCACCATTGGGATCCCCCGGAGCTTTCTTT.

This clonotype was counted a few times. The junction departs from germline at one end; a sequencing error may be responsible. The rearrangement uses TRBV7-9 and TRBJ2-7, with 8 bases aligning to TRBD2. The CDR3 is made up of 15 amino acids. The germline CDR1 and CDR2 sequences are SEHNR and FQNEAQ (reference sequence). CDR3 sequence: CASKSGSPDSDEQYF. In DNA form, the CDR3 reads TGTGCCAGCAAAAGCGGGAGCCCAGACTCCGACGAGCAGTACTTC.

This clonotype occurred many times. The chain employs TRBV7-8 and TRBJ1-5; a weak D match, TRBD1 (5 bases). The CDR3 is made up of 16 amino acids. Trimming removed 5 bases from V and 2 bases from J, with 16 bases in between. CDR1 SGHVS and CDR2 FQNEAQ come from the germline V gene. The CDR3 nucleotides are TGTGCCAGCAGCATTAGTATTCCGACAGGCAATCAGCCCCAGCATTTT. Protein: CASSISIPTGNQPQHF. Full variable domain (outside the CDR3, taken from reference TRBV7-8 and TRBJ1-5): GAGVSQSPRYKVAKRGQDVALRCDPISGHVSLFWYQQALGQGPEFLTYFQNEAQLDKSGLPSDRFFAERPEGSVSTLKIQRTQQEDSAVYLCASSISIPTGNQPQHFGDGTRLSIL.

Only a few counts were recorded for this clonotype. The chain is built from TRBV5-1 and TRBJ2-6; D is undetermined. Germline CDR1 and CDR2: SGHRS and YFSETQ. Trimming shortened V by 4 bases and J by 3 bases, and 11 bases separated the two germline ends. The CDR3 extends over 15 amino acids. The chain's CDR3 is CASSPYGFGANVLTF. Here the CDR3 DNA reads TGCGCCAGCAGCCCGTACGGGTTTGGGGCCAACGTCCTGACTTTC.

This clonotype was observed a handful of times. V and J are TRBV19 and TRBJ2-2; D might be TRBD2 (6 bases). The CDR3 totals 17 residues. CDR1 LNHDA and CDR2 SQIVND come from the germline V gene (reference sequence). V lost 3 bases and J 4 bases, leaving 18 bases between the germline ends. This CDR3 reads CASSIFQPRGLTGELFF. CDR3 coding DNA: TGTGCCAGTAGTATCTTCCAGCCCCGGGGACTCACCGGGGAGCTGTTTTTT.

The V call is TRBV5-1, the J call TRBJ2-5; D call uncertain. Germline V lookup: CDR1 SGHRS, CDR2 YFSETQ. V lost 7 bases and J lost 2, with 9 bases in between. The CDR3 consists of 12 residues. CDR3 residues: CASGRPQETQYF. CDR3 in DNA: TGCGCCAGCGGTCGGCCGCAAGAGACCCAGTACTTC.

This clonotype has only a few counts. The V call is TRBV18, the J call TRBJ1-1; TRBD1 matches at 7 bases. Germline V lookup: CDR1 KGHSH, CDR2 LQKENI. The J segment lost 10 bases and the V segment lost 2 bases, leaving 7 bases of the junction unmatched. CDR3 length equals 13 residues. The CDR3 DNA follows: TGTGCCAGCTCACCAGGTGGACAGGCGTCAGCTTTCTTT. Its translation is CASSPGGQASAFF.

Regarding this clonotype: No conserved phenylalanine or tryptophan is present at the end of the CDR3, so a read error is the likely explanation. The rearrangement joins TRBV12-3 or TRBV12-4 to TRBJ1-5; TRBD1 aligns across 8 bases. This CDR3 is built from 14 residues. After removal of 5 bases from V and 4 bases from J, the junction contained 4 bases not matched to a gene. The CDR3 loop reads CASSPGGGNQPQHL. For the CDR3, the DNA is TGTGCCAGCAGTCCAGGGGGCGGTAATCAGCCCCAGCATCTT.